The T cell receptor beta chain under discussion was sequenced for a study of technical replicates of blood from several donors listed by TCRdb under 2017. Preparation of the library involved the immunoSEQ multiplex PCR assay. The table comes from immuneACCESS by way of TCRdb, which keeps in-frame sequences with V and J called. Part of the clones is missing from these tables; in studies checked, under half for an unresolved V gene and the rest for unknown reasons. The sample contains approximately 76,000 clones, roughly 90% of them found a single time. Of the sample, 0.25% is held by the ten largest clones. In the case of this clone: What this receptor recognizes is not known. No much larger clone is present one base from it, and per-base qualities are unavailable.

The TCR originated in a human donor in good health. Sequencing was carried out using T cells isolated from PBMCs.

The CDR3 in this case is CASSFLRLEAFF. The nucleotides read TGTGCCAGCAGCTTCTTGAGGCTCGAAGCTTTCTTT. The rearranged chain carries TRBV7-4 and TRBJ1-1, with no D gene named confidently. Trimming removed 3 bases from V and 8 bases from J, leaving 10 bases between the germline ends. CDR3 length: 12 amino acids, cysteine to phenylalanine. This entry keeps only the CDR3 DNA: 36 bases, framed from base 1. Reading the germline V gene gives CDR1 SGHVT and CDR2 SQSDAQ.